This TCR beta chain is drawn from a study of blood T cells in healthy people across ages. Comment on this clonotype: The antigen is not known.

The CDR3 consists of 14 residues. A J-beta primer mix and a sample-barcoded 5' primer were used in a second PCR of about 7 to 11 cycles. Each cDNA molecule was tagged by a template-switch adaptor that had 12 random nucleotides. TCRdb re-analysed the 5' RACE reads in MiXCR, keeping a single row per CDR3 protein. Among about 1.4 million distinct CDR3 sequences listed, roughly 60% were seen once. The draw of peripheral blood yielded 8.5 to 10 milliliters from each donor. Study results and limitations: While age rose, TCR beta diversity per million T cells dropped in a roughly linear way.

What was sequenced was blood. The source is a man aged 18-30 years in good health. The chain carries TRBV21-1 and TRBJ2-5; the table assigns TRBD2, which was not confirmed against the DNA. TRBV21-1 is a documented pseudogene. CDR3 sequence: CASSKGGISGTQYF. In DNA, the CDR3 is TGTGCCAGCAGCAAAGGGGGTATTAGCGGGACCCAGTACTTC.